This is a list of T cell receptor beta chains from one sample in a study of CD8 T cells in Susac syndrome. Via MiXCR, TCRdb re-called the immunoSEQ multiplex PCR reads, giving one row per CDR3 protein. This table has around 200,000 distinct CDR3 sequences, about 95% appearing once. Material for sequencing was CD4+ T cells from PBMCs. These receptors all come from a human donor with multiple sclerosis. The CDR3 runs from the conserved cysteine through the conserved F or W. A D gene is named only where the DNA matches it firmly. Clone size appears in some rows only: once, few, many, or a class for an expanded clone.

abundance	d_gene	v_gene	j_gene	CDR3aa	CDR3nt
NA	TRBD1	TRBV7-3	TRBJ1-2	CASSLNPGGDPGYTF	TGTGCCAGCAGCTTAAACCCAGGGGGCGATCCTGGCTACACCTTC
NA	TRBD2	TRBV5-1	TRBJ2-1	CASSFGGGNYNEQFF	TGCGCCAGCAGCTTCGGCGGGGGGAACTACAATGAGCAGTTCTTC
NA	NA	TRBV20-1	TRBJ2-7	CSARDGGRGATEQYF	TGCAGTGCTAGAGATGGGGGCAGGGGGGCGACCGAGCAGTACTTC
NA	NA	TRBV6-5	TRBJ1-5	CASSRTGSQPQHF	TGTGCCAGCAGTCGCACGGGGTCGCAGCCCCAGCATTTT
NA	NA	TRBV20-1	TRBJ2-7	CSAEVAGSYEQYF	TGCAGTGCTGAGGTAGCAGGGTCCTACGAGCAGTACTTC
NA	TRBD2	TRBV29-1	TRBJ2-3	CSVVAGGTDTQYF	TGCAGCGTTGTCGCGGGGGGCACAGATACGCAGTATTTT
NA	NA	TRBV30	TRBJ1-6	CAWSVTAYNSPLHF	TGTGCCTGGAGTGTTACAGCCTATAATTCACCCCTCCACTTT
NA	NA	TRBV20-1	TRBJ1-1	CSAPRQFLLGAFF	TGCAGTGCCCCCCGACAGTTTCTCCTTGGGGCTTTCTTT
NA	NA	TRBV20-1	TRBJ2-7	CSARRQASSYEQYF	TGCAGTGCCAGGAGGCAGGCCTCCTCCTACGAGCAGTACTTC
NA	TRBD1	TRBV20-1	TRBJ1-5	CSARETGSGNQPQHF	TGCAGTGCTAGAGAGACAGGGTCGGGCAATCAGCCCCAGCATTTT
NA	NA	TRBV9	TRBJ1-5	CASSVARNQPQHF	TGTGCCAGCAGCGTAGCCCGAAATCAGCCCCAGCATTTT
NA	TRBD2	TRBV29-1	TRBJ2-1	CSVGGALREQFF	TGCAGCGTCGGGGGGGCCCTTCGGGAGCAGTTCTTC
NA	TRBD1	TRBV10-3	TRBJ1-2	CAISAGYGDRGEGYTF	TGTGCCATCAGTGCGGGGTATGGGGACAGGGGTGAAGGCTACACCTTC
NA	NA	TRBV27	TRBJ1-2	CASSFQGLDGYTF	TGTGCCAGCAGTTTTCAGGGATTGGACGGCTACACCTTC
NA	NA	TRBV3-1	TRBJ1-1	CASSHWENTEAFF	TGTGCCAGCAGCCATTGGGAGAACACTGAAGCTTTCTTT
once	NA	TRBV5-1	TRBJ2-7	CASSSSGYAYEQYF	TGCGCCAGCAGCTCATCAGGGTATGCCTACGAGCAGTACTTC
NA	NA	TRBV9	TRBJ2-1	CASSEGGSYNEQFF	TGTGCCAGCAGCGAAGGCGGATCCTACAATGAGCAGTTCTTC
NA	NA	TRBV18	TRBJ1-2	CASSKENYGYTF	TGTGCCAGCTCGAAGGAGAACTATGGCTACACCTTC
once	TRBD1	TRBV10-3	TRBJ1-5	CAISESGGGSNQPQHF	TGTGCCATCAGTGAGTCTGGAGGGGGCAGCAATCAGCCCCAGCATTTT
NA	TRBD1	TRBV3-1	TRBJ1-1	CASSQTGDNTEAFF	TGTGCCAGCAGCCAGACAGGGGACAACACTGAAGCTTTCTTT
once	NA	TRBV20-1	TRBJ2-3	CSASPPTPTTDTQYF	TGCAGTGCTAGTCCTCCCACTCCTACCACAGATACGCAGTATTTT
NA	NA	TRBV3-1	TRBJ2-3	CASSPDYDTDTQYF	TGTGCCAGCAGCCCGGACTACGACACAGATACGCAGTATTTT
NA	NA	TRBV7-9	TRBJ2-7	CASSASGAYEQYF	TGTGCCAGCAGCGCTTCCGGTGCCTACGAGCAGTACTTC
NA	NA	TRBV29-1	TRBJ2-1	CSVARVYNEQFF	TGCAGCGTTGCACGTGTCTACAATGAGCAGTTCTTC
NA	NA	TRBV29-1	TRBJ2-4	CSVAGDSLQYF	TGCAGCGTTGCGGGGGATTCCCTTCAGTACTTC
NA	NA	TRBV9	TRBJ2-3	CASSRETDTQYF	TGTGCCAGCAGCAGGGAGACAGATACGCAGTATTTT
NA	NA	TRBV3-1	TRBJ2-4	CASSQVLLGSQNIQYF	TGTGCCAGCAGCCAAGTCCTCCTAGGGTCCCAAAACATTCAGTACTTC
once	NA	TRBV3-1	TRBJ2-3	CASSHALPGDTQYF	TGTGCCAGCAGCCACGCCTTACCTGGGGATACGCAGTATTTT
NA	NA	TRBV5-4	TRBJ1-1	CASSSSNTEAFF	TGTGCCAGCAGCTCATCCAATACAGAAGCTTTCTTT
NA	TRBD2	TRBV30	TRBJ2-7	CAWSATSGFYEQYF	TGTGCCTGGAGTGCGACTAGCGGATTTTACGAGCAGTACTTC
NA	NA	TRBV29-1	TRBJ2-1	CSVHNKGRYNEQFF	TGCAGCGTCCATAATAAAGGGCGGTACAATGAGCAGTTCTTC
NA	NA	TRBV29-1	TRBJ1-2	CSVEGFSGQGYTF	TGCAGCGTTGAGGGGTTTAGCGGGCAAGGCTACACCTTC
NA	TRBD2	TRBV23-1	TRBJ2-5	CASRTSGVQETQYF	TGCGCCAGCAGGACTAGCGGCGTCCAAGAGACCCAGTACTTC
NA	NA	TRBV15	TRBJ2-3	CATNNRASTDTQYF	TGTGCCACTAACAACAGGGCTAGCACAGATACGCAGTATTTT
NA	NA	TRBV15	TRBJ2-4	CATSRDMGGGKNIQYF	TGTGCCACCAGCAGAGATATGGGGGGCGGCAAAAACATTCAGTACTTC
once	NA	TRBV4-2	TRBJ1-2	CASSQVPGLYGYTF	TGTGCCAGCAGCCAAGTCCCCGGCCTCTATGGCTACACCTTC
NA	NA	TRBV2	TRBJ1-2	CASSLLGIMYGYTF	TGTGCCAGCAGTTTGCTGGGGATTATGTATGGCTACACCTTC